Shown below are 27 T cell receptor beta chains from a single sample sequenced in a study of T cells in Graves' hyperthyroidism and ophthalmopathy. RNA transcripts were the template for amplifying TCR beta CDR3 regions. A set of HTBI primers served as the primers for a first-round RT-PCR of the TCR CDR3. TCRdb called the multiplex PCR reads again in MiXCR, with one record for every CDR3 protein. Here the sample spans some 550,000 distinct CDR3 sequences, more than 15% being singletons. The sample taken for sequencing was blood. The source is a woman aged 40 to 50 with Graves' ophthalmopathy.

Comment on this clonotype: This may be a read error: a much more frequent sequence differs by one nucleotide. The V gene is TRBV7-9, the J gene TRBJ1-1; 8 bases are a match to TRBD1. Germline V gives CDR1 SEHNR, CDR2 FQNEAQ (reference sequence). J gave up 4 bases and V 5 bases, and 3 bases lay outside the gene matches. The CDR3 has 13 residues. CDR3 bases: TGTGCCAGCAGCAACACAGGGGGCACTGAAGCTTTCTTT. Its translation is CASSNTGGTEAFF.

The chain employs TRBV19 and TRBJ1-3; D gene unclear. Germline V gene lookup returns CDR1 LNHDA and CDR2 SQIVND (reference sequence). The V gene lost 4 bases and the J gene lost 0 bases, with 16 bases spanning the gap. The CDR3 extends over 17 amino acids. CDR3 sequence (DNA): TGTGCCAGTAGTAGACTTCGTGGAGTCACCTCTGGAAACACCATATATTTT. This codes for CASSRLRGVTSGNTIYF.

The chain employs TRBV27 and TRBJ2-7; 8 nucleotides agree with TRBD1. The germline V gene has CDR1 MNHEY and CDR2 SMNVEV (reference sequence). V was pared by 4 bases and J by 0 bases, with 5 bases of the junction left unmatched. CDR3 length equals 15 residues. CDR3 DNA sequence: TGTGCCAGCAGTTGGGGACAGGCACCCTCCTACGAGCAGTACTTC. Residues: CASSWGQAPSYEQYF.

This clonotype has a handful of counts. The V call is TRBV29-1, the J call TRBJ2-2; D unresolved. V lost 4 bases and J lost 4, with 7 bases in between. Germline CDR1 is SQVTM and CDR2 is ANQGSEA. CDR3 size: 12 residues. CDR3 amino acids: CSVVGITGELFF. As DNA, the CDR3 is TGCAGCGTTGTAGGGATCACCGGGGAGCTGTTTTTT.

This clonotype was observed a single time. The V call is TRBV7-2, the J call TRBJ2-2; TRBD2 matches 15 bases. V lost 2 bases and J lost 7; bases outside the gene matches: 8. The CDR3 is made up of 18 amino acids. The germline V gene has CDR1 SGHTA and CDR2 FQGNSA. The CDR3 loop reads CASSLNPGLAGGGGELFF. For the CDR3, the DNA is TGTGCCAGCAGCTTAAATCCGGGACTAGCGGGAGGAGGCGGGGAGCTGTTTTTT.

In its sample, this clonotype was seen a few times. The chain employs TRBV4-2 and TRBJ2-7, with 11 positions matching TRBD1. With 4 bases clipped from V and 3 bases from J, the junction kept 5 bases outside the gene matches. Germline values: CDR1 LGHNA, CDR2 YNFKEQ. This CDR3 comprises 15 residues. The CDR3 here is CASSLAGTGGYEQYF. As DNA, the CDR3 is TGTGCCAGCAGCCTCGCCGGGACAGGGGGCTACGAGCAGTACTTC.

This clonotype showed up just a few times. The chain is built from TRBV5-1 and TRBJ2-2; 7 nucleotides agree with TRBD1. Looked up from germline, CDR1 is SGHRS and CDR2 is YFSETQ. V lost 1 base and J lost 6; bases outside the gene matches: 3. There are 14 residues in the CDR3. CDR3 region: CASSLQGVSGELFF. DNA of the CDR3: TGCGCCAGCAGCTTGCAGGGGGTGTCCGGGGAGCTGTTTTTT.

This clonotype was observed a handful of times. This chain connects TRBV19 to TRBJ2-2; 7 nucleotides align to TRBD1. Trimming took 8 bases from V and 6 from J; bases not matched to a gene: 9. The CDR3 totals 14 residues. The V gene's germline CDR1 is LNHDA and CDR2 SQIVND (reference sequence). In DNA, the CDR3 is TGTGCCAGTCTTTCGACAGGGCAGGCCGGGGAGCTGTTTTTT. Translation: CASLSTGQAGELFF.

This clonotype occurred many times. The rearrangement uses TRBV5-8 and TRBJ2-3; TRBD1 matches 11 bases. Germline V gives CDR1 SGHTS, CDR2 YDEGEE. Trimming at V came to 7 bases and at J to 4 bases, leaving 5 bases not matched to a gene. This CDR3 has 14 amino acids. The CDR3 coding sequence is TGTGCCAGCCTGGACAGGGGGCTGTCAGATACGCAGTATTTT. This gives the protein CASLDRGLSDTQYF.

The genes are TRBV20-1 and TRBJ2-2; TRBD2 matches at 8 bases. Germline loops: CDR1 DFQATT, CDR2 SNEGSKA (reference sequence). This CDR3 comprises 17 residues. J gave up 4 bases and V 1 base, and 11 bases lay outside the gene matches. Written as DNA, the CDR3 is TGCAGTGCTAGAGGATTAACCACCGGGACTAGCACCGGGGAGCTGTTTTTT. This translates into CSARGLTTGTSTGELFF.

This clonotype was seen many times. The J gene is TRBJ1-1, the V gene TRBV18; D is unresolved. This CDR3 contains 14 residues. V lost 1 base to trimming and J lost 5 bases, with 11 bases between them. The germline gives CDR1 KGHSH, CDR2 LQKENI. CDR3 nucleotides: TGTGCCAGCTCACCACTGGAGGGTTTAACTGAAGCTTTCTTT. Translation: CASSPLEGLTEAFF.

This clonotype was seen a single time. The V and J genes are TRBV10-2 and TRBJ1-6; 7 positions agree with TRBD1. The germline V gene encodes CDR1 WSHSY and CDR2 SAAADI. The CDR3 loop spans 13 amino acids. The V and J ends lost 10 bases and 7 bases, in that order; junction bases with no gene match: 7. Here the CDR3 reads CATGGTENSPLHF. The CDR3 DNA follows: TGCGCCACGGGAGGGACAGAAAATTCACCCCTCCACTTT.

This clonotype was detected ten times or more. The V and J genes are TRBV28 and TRBJ1-2, with D hard to call. V lost 6 bases and J 2 bases, leaving 10 bases between the germline ends. The CDR3 has 13 residues. From germline, CDR1 is MDHEN and CDR2 SYDVKM. The DNA for the CDR3 is TGTGCCAGCAGGTCCCTCGGGAACTATGGCTACACCTTC. It yields the protein CASRSLGNYGYTF.

This clonotype was counted ten times or more. The chain combines TRBV12-3 or TRBV12-4 with TRBJ2-3; TRBD2 matches at 15 bases. Losses at the gene ends were 8 bases for V and 5 bases for J; bases not matched to a gene: 2. CDR3 length equals 14 residues. CDR3 in DNA: TGTGCCAGCGGGACTAGCGGGAGGATAGATACGCAGTATTTT. It yields the protein CASGTSGRIDTQYF.

The rearrangement uses TRBV4-2 and TRBJ2-2; 8 bases are shared with TRBD2. The CDR3 contains 16 residues. With V trimmed by 8 bases and J by 7 bases, 15 bases remained unmatched. Germline V CDR1 and CDR2: LGHNA, YNFKEQ. The DNA of the CDR3 is TGTGCCAGCGAACGGGGGGGCGAAACAACTGGCGGGGAGCTGTTTTTT. Translation: CASERGGETTGGELFF.

This sequence joins TRBV28 and TRBJ2-7, with a possible D match to TRBD1 (6 bases). With the DNA end fitting TRBJ2-1 better, the J assignment may be wrong. CDR1 MDHEN and CDR2 SYDVKM come from the germline V gene. The CDR3 has 16 amino acids. CDR3 sequence (DNA): TGTGCCAGTCCGCCCTCAGGGGACACCTTGTCCTACGAGCAGTTCTTC. Translated: CASPPSGDTLSYEQFF.

The chain uses TRBV14 and TRBJ1-4; D is perhaps TRBD1 (5 bases). Trimming took 2 bases from V and 4 from J, leaving 11 bases between them. The length of the CDR3 is 15 residues. Per the germline V gene, CDR1 is SGHDN and CDR2 is FVKESK. DNA for the CDR3: TGTGCCAGCAGCCAAAAAGGGACTAATAATGAAAAACTGTTTTTT. This gives the protein CASSQKGTNNEKLFF.

In its sample, this clonotype was seen a few times. J is TRBJ2-2 and V is TRBV4-1; unclear D gene. The CDR3 spans 14 residues. Deletions cut 4 bases from V and 5 bases from J, with 11 bases between. The germline gives CDR1 MGHRA, CDR2 YSYEKL. CDR3 sequence: CASSRATETGELFF. The CDR3 bases are TGCGCCAGCAGCCGCGCGACCGAGACCGGGGAGCTGTTTTTT.

The gene calls are TRBV7-3 and TRBJ2-6, with a possible D match to TRBD2 (7 bases). Between the trimmed V and J ends, which lost 5 bases and 2 bases, there was a span of 13 bases. The CDR3 contains 16 residues. CDR1 and CDR2 from the germline V gene are SGHTA and FQGTGA. The DNA of the CDR3 is TGTGCCAGCAGCAGGGGGGGTCAGGCTGGGGCCAACGTCCTGACTTTC. Translating it yields CASSRGGQAGANVLTF.

This clonotype has ten or more counts. The chain uses TRBV5-1 and TRBJ2-3; 9 nucleotides agree with TRBD2. The J segment lost 3 bases and the V segment lost 2 bases, leaving 4 bases of the junction unmatched. CDR3 length: 15 amino acids. The germline gives CDR1 SGHRS, CDR2 YFSETQ. This chain's CDR3 is CASSFSGGQTDTQYF. The CDR3, as DNA: TGCGCCAGCAGCTTCAGCGGGGGGCAGACAGATACGCAGTATTTT.

This clonotype was counted only a few times. V and J are TRBV7-8 and TRBJ1-5; no clear D. The CDR3 is made up of 16 amino acids. V lost 2 bases and J lost 4, with 15 bases in between. Germline V gene sequence: CDR1 SGHVS, CDR2 FQNEAQ. DNA for the CDR3: TGTGCCAGCAGCTTAAGTAGGTTGGGTTCTAATCAGCCCCAGCATTTT. Translating it yields CASSLSRLGSNQPQHF.

The chain employs TRBV29-1 and TRBJ1-2; D may be TRBD1 (5 bases). The CDR3 loop spans 13 amino acids. V was pared by 6 bases and J by 8 bases, with 19 bases between. Germline V lookup: CDR1 SQVTM, CDR2 ANQGSEA. The CDR3, as DNA: TGCAGCGTCCTCAGGGTCCCACTGGGGGGCTACACCTTC. This gives the protein CSVLRVPLGGYTF.

The chain joins TRBV7-8 to TRBJ2-3, with TRBD1 identical over 8 bases. Germline V lookup: CDR1 SGHVS, CDR2 FQNEAQ. V was clipped by 4 bases and J by 0 bases; unmatched bases: 3. The CDR3 has 15 amino acids. The CDR3 region has the DNA TGTGCCAGCAGCTCCACAGGGGGTAGCACAGATACGCAGTATTTT. Encoded protein: CASSSTGGSTDTQYF.

In this sample, this clonotype turned up many times. The chain uses TRBV6-2 or TRBV6-3 and TRBJ2-6; no firm D call. Germline CDR1 and CDR2: MNHEY and SVGEGT. The CDR3 totals 15 residues. V lost 2 bases and J lost 1, with 6 bases in between. CDR3 nucleotides: TGTGCCAGCAGTTACCCAGGATCTGGGGCCAACGTCCTGACTTTC. This translates into CASSYPGSGANVLTF.

This chain connects TRBV28 to TRBJ2-1; D is ambiguous. The V gene lost 10 bases and the J gene lost 5 bases, with 12 bases spanning the gap. This CDR3 has 12 amino acids. From germline, CDR1 is MDHEN and CDR2 SYDVKM. CDR3 amino acids: CATDKANNEQFF. CDR3 nucleotides: TGTGCCACCGACAAGGCAAACAATGAGCAGTTCTTC.

This chain connects TRBV10-3 to TRBJ2-5; 7 bases map to TRBD1. CDR1 and CDR2 (germline): ENHRY, SYGVKD. This CDR3 is built from 16 residues. J was trimmed by 4 bases and V by 2 bases; bases with no gene match: 10. The chain's CDR3 is CAISEGTSTGSETQYF. CDR3 DNA sequence: TGTGCCATCAGTGAGGGGACCTCGACAGGGTCAGAGACCCAGTACTTC.

On this clonotype: This sequence may be a read error, since a much larger clone differs from it by one base. V usage is TRBV6-2 or TRBV6-3 and J usage is TRBJ1-1; possible D gene TRBD1, 5 bases. CDR1 is MNHEY, CDR2 SVGEGT, per germline. The CDR3 spans 18 residues. The CDR3 region is CAGSLVVPPSSGGTEAFF. The CDR3 coding sequence is TGTGCCGGCAGTTTAGTAGTTCCGCCTTCAAGTGGGGGGACTGAAGCTTTCTTT.